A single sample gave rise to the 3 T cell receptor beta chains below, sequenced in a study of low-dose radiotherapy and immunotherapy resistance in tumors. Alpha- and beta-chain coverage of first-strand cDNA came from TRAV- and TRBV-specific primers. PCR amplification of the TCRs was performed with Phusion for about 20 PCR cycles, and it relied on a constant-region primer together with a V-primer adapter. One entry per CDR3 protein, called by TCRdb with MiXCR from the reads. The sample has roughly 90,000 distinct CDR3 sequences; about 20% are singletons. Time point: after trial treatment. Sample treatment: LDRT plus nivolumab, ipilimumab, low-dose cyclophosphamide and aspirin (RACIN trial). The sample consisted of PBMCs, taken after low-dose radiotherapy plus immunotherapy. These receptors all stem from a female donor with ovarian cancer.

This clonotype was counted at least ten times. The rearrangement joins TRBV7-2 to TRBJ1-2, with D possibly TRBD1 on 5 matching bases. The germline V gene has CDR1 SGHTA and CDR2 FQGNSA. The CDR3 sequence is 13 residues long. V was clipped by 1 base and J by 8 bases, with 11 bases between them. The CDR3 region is CASSLEGRGGYTF. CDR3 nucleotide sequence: TGTGCCAGCAGCTTAGAGGGACGAGGGGGCTACACCTTC.

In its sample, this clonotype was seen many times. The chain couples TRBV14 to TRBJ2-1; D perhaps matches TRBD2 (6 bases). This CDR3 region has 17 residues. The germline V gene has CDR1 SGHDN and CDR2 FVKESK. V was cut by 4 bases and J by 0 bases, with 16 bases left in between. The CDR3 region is CASSPLSAGSSYNEQFF. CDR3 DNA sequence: TGTGCCAGCAGCCCCTTGTCAGCGGGCAGCTCCTACAATGAGCAGTTCTTC.

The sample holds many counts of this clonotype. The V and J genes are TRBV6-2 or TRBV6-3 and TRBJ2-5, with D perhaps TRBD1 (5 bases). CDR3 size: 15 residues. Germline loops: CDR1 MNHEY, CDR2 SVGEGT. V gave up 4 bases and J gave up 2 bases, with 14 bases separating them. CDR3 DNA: TGTGCCAGCAGTTCGCACCAGGGAAGGCAAGAGACCCAGTACTTC. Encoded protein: CASSSHQGRQETQYF.